Below are 8 T cell receptor beta chains sequenced from a single sample in a study of T cell responses to AZD1222 COVID-19 vaccine. The assay was immunoSEQ multiplex PCR, and TCRdb's table has in-frame clones only and misses some. The profile covers just over 90,000 clones, with 85% to 90% appearing a single time and about 2.5% taken by the ten largest. The source material was peripheral blood, sampled 28 days after the second AZD1222 dose. Receptors originate from an adult who received the AZD1222 COVID-19 vaccine.

The rearrangement links TRBV7-9 to TRBJ1-1, with D tentatively TRBD1 (5 bases). The CDR3 covers 13 residues. Germline V gene data show CDR1 as SEHNR and CDR2 as FQNEAQ (reference sequence). V lost 4 bases to trimming and J lost 4 bases, with 10 bases between them. The CDR3 region has the DNA TGTGCCAGCAGCTGGGACGTACCCACTGAAGCTTTCTTT. This gives the protein CASSWDVPTEAFF.

This chain connects TRBV3-1 (or the pseudogene TRBV3-2) to TRBJ2-7; D unresolved. Germline CDR1 is LGHDT and CDR2 is YNNKEL (reference sequence). The CDR3 sequence is 13 residues long. Trimming removed 1 base from V and 5 bases from J, with 9 bases in between. In DNA, the CDR3 is TGTGCCAGCAGCCAAGTCAGAGGTAACGAGCAGTACTTC. Its translation: CASSQVRGNEQYF.

The gene calls are TRBV2 and TRBJ1-1, with D perhaps matching TRBD1 (5 bases). Germline CDR1 and CDR2: SNHLY and FYNNEI. The V end was cut by 1 base, the J end by 11 bases, with 20 bases between. The length of the CDR3 is 15 residues. The CDR3 DNA is TGTGCCAGCAGTGAAGGTGGCCCCGCCTGGGGCCTGGCTTTCTTT. Translation: CASSEGGPAWGLAFF.

Concerning this clone: The junction and the germline gene differ at one end; a read error may be behind it. Additional DNA sequences in this sample encode the identical CDR3. The CDR3 nucleotides read TGTGCCAGCAGTCACTCCTACGAGCAGTACTTC. The encoded protein is CASSHSYEQYF. This chain connects TRBV6-2 or TRBV6-3 to TRBJ2-7; no reliable D call. Looked up from germline, CDR1 is MNHEY and CDR2 is SVGEGT. The CDR3 contains 11 residues.

Here the CDR3 DNA reads TGCGCCAGCAGCTTGGTCGGGGCGTATGGCTACACCTTC. Amino acid sequence: CASSLVGAYGYTF. The chain employs TRBV5-1 and TRBJ1-2; weak D call: TRBD1 (5 bases). The CDR3 runs 13 residues. Trimming cost V 0 bases and J 5 bases, with 8 bases left between them. Germline-derived CDR1 and CDR2 are SGHRS and YFSETQ.

This clone was counted a single time. The rearrangement joins TRBV9 to TRBJ2-5; TRBD1 agrees at 9 bases. The length of the CDR3 is 13 residues. Germline CDR1 SGDLS, CDR2 YYNGEE. The ends lost 4 bases at V and 5 bases at J; junction bases unmatched: 3. The CDR3 coding sequence is TGTGCCAGCAGCCGACAGGGGGGGGAGACCCAGTACTTC. As protein: CASSRQGGETQYF.

The chain is built from TRBV5-6 and TRBJ2-1, with 8 bases that match TRBD1. The CDR3 sequence is 13 residues long. Germline CDR1 is SGHDT and CDR2 is YYEEEE. The J segment lost 5 bases and the V segment lost 3 bases, leaving 1 base of the junction unmatched. CDR3 sequence: CASSWDRHNEQFF. The CDR3, as DNA: TGTGCCAGCAGCTGGGACAGGCACAATGAGCAGTTCTTC.

The rearrangement uses TRBV28 and TRBJ1-3; tentatively, D is TRBD1 (6 bases). Trimming stripped 4 bases from V and 5 bases from J, with 12 bases between. CDR1 MDHEN and CDR2 SYDVKM come from the germline V gene. The length of the CDR3 is 14 residues. The CDR3 protein is CASSSPGARNTIYF. As DNA, the CDR3 is TGTGCCAGCAGTTCCCCAGGGGCAAGAAACACCATATATTTT.